The following is a T cell receptor beta chain sequence with its context. The data stem from a study of shared clonotypes between healthy human individuals. The CDR3 has 11 amino acids. Germline CDR1 and CDR2: DFQATT and SNEGSKA (reference sequence). Trimming pared 6 bases from V and 6 bases from J, leaving 12 bases between. Sequenced by immunoSEQ multiplex PCR; TCRdb stores in-frame clones only, minus some. The repertoire has a few million clones, over 85% of them found once; the top ten carry approximately 1.7%. Naive CD8 cells comprised CD45RO-negative, CCR7-positively selected cells, excluding terminally differentiated effector memory CD45RA+ cells.

The J gene is TRBJ2-7, the V gene TRBV20-1; maybe TRBD2 (5 bases). The clonotype comes from a man aged 18 to 29 in good health. Some clones in this sample may be carry-over from other donors' samples. The specimen was naive CD8+ T cells from PBMCs. CDR3 residues: CSATSPREQYF. In DNA form, the CDR3 reads TGCAGTGCAACTAGTCCTCGCGAGCAGTACTTC.